A selection of T cell receptor beta chains follows, all from one sample in a study of identifying expanded T cells in peripheral blood. TCRdb keeps only in-frame clones here, not all; method: immunoSEQ multiplex PCR. This sample yields more than 95,000 clones, of which 84% are seen a single time; approximately 3% belongs to the top ten. Source material: blood. All receptors come from a person between 18 and 75 years old in good health. Each CDR3 is given with its conserved first and last residue. Fields, in order: clone size, J gene, D gene, V gene, CDR3 DNA, CDR3 protein. The D gene is left open where the match is weak. Where a row states a size, it is once, few, many or the class of an expanded clone; other rows omit it.

>-|TRBJ2-7|TRBD1|TRBV6-5
TGTGCCAGCAGAGGGACAGGAACCTACGAGCAGTACTTC
CASRGTGTYEQYF
>once|TRBJ2-3|-|TRBV4-1
TGCGCCAGCAGCCAAGATTCAGGGAAAGCGACAGGCGGGTCACGAAATACGCAGTATTTT
CASSQDSGKATGGSRNTQYF
>-|TRBJ1-5|-|TRBV4-3
TGCGCCAGCAGCCAGGGACGGAACCTCAATCAGCCCCAGCATTTT
CASSQGRNLNQPQHF
>-|TRBJ1-5|-|TRBV4-2
TGTGCCAGCAGGCCCTCGCGCGATCAGCCCCAGCATTTT
CASRPSRDQPQHF
>-|TRBJ2-6|-|TRBV7-6
TGTGCCAGCAGCTTAGGAGGATCCAACAACGTCCTGACTTTC
CASSLGGSNNVLTF
>-|TRBJ1-1|TRBD1|TRBV7-2
TGTGCCAGCAGCCAGGGGGGCTACACTGAAGCTTTCTTT
CASSQGGYTEAFF
>-|TRBJ1-1|TRBD1|TRBV30
TGTGCCTGGAAGGGACAGGGGGACACTGAAGCTTTCTTT
CAWKGQGDTEAFF
>-|TRBJ2-3|-|TRBV19
TGTGCCAGTAGTATACAGAGCGGAAGCACAGATACGCAGTATTTT
CASSIQSGSTDTQYF
>-|TRBJ1-1|-|TRBV5-6
TGTGCCAGCAGCTTGAGGGCGGACACTGAAGCTTTCTTT
CASSLRADTEAFF
>-|TRBJ1-1|-|TRBV5-6
TGTGCCAGCAGCTTAATATGGGGTGAGGCGAACACTGAAGCTTTCTTT
CASSLIWGEANTEAFF
>-|TRBJ1-2|TRBD1|TRBV6-1
TGTGCCAGCAGTGAAGGAGTAAGGGTAAAGGGGGCGGATGGCTACACCTTC
CASSEGVRVKGADGYTF
>-|TRBJ1-1|-|TRBV5-1
TGCGCCAGCAGCTTGGACAGGATGAACACTGAAGCTTTCTTT
CASSLDRMNTEAFF
>-|TRBJ2-7|TRBD2|TRBV11-2
TGTGCCAGCAGCTTAGCCGGGGGGGCAGGGGTCTACGAGCAGTACTTC
CASSLAGGAGVYEQYF
>once|TRBJ2-6|-|TRBV5-1
TGCGCCAGCAGCTTGGTGGGCAGCCCAACTGGGGCCAACGTCCTGACTTTC
CASSLVGSPTGANVLTF
>-|TRBJ1-4|-|TRBV10-3
TGTGCCATCAGACCCGCGGGTGGGGAAAAACTGTTTTTT
CAIRPAGGEKLFF
>-|TRBJ1-1|-|TRBV10-2
TGCGCCAGCACAACGACGTTGATGGGTGAAGCTTTCTTT
CASTTTLMGEAFF
>-|TRBJ1-2|-|TRBV7-3
TGTGCCAGCAGCTCTTACAGGGTTCAGGATGGCTACACCTTC
CASSSYRVQDGYTF
>-|TRBJ1-2|TRBD1|TRBV5-1
TGCGCCAGCAGGCCAGAAAGGTCTGCGGACAGGTCTTTTGATGGCTACACCTTC
CASRPERSADRSFDGYTF
>-|TRBJ1-5|-|TRBV18
TGTGCCAGCTCACCAAGGGCAGGGGAAGATCAGCCCCAGCATTTT
CASSPRAGEDQPQHF
>-|TRBJ1-1|-|TRBV4-3
TGCGCCAGCAGCCAAGATCGGGTCGGCTCTCTAGCTTTCTTT
CASSQDRVGSLAFF
>-|TRBJ1-1|-|TRBV6-5
TGTGCCAGCAGCACGGACGGGTTTGAAAGTACTGAAGCTTTCTTT
CASSTDGFESTEAFF
>-|TRBJ1-4|-|TRBV5-1
TGCGCCAGCAGCTTGGTCGCGGGGTACGGTGAAAAACTGTTTTTT
CASSLVAGYGEKLFF
>-|TRBJ2-7|-|TRBV11-2
TGTGCCAGCAGCTTAGTGATGACCGGGTTGAGCTCCTACGAGCAGTACTTC
CASSLVMTGLSSYEQYF
>-|TRBJ2-3|TRBD2|TRBV6-1
TGTGCCAGCAGCGATCGACTAGCGGGCACAGATACGCAGTATTTT
CASSDRLAGTDTQYF
>-|TRBJ1-2|-|TRBV2
TGTGCCAGCAGTGTCTGGACACCGCCGGGCTACACCTTC
CASSVWTPPGYTF
>-|TRBJ2-7|-|TRBV18
TGTGCCAGCTCACCTGGTCAAAGCTCCTACGAGCAGTACTTC
CASSPGQSSYEQYF
>-|TRBJ2-3|TRBD2|TRBV7-2
TGTGCCAGCAGTTACCGACTAGCGGGGGGGACAGATACGCAGTATTTT
CASSYRLAGGTDTQYF
>-|TRBJ2-7|-|TRBV19
TGTGCCAGTAGTATTAGGGTGTCTTACGAGCAGTACTTC
CASSIRVSYEQYF
>-|TRBJ1-2|-|TRBV29-1
TGCAGCGCAATGACTAACTATGGCTACACCTTC
CSAMTNYGYTF
>-|TRBJ1-4|-|TRBV4-1
TGCGCCAGCAGCCGGACAGTAACTAATGAAAAACTGTTTTTT
CASSRTVTNEKLFF
>-|TRBJ2-7|-|TRBV11-2
TGTGCCAGCAGCTTAGGACACCCCTACGAGCAGTACTTC
CASSLGHPYEQYF
>-|TRBJ2-5|TRBD2|TRBV7-2
TGTGCCAGCAGCTTAATCCTCGCGGGGGGGCAAGAGACCCAGTACTTC
CASSLILAGGQETQYF
>-|TRBJ1-1|-|TRBV5-6
TGTGCCAGCAGTTTTGTCGAGGAAGCTTTCTTT
CASSFVEEAFF
>few|TRBJ1-2|TRBD1|TRBV7-2
TGTGCCAGCAGCCCGGACAGGAACTATGGCTACACCTTC
CASSPDRNYGYTF
>few|TRBJ2-2|-|TRBV19
TGTGCCAGTACTTTGGGTTCCGGGGAGCTGTTTTTT
CASTLGSGELFF
>-|TRBJ2-3|-|TRBV4-1
TGCGCCAGCAGCCACCCTCGGGGATTACTCCAGTATTTT
CASSHPRGLLQYF
>-|TRBJ1-5|-|TRBV29-1
TGCAGCGTTGAAGAGAATAGCAATCAGCCCCAGCATTTT
CSVEENSNQPQHF
>few|TRBJ1-6|TRBD1|TRBV7-2
TGTGCCAGCAGCCCAGGGACAGGGTATAATTCACCCCTCCACTTT
CASSPGTGYNSPLHF
>few|TRBJ1-2|-|TRBV27
TGTGCCAGCAGAAGGGACGAGTACTATGGCTACACCTTC
CASRRDEYYGYTF
>-|TRBJ1-2|-|TRBV18
TGTGCCAGCTCACCATCTATGGCAGGGGCGGTTTCTAACTATGGCTACACCTTC
CASSPSMAGAVSNYGYTF
>-|TRBJ2-1|-|TRBV25-1
TGTGCCAGCAGTCCCACAAGCGGCTCACGCAATGAGCAGTTCTTC
CASSPTSGSRNEQFF
>few|TRBJ2-5|-|TRBV30
TGTGCCTGGGAGGGGGTAGCAGAGACCCAGTACTTC
CAWEGVAETQYF
>-|TRBJ1-3|-|TRBV2
TGTGCCAGCAATCCACAGGGTAGTTTTGTCATTGACTCTGGAAACACCATATATTTT
CASNPQGSFVIDSGNTIYF
>few|TRBJ2-2|-|TRBV5-4
TGTGCCAGCAGCTTGAAGGGAGACACCGGGGAGCTGTTTTTT
CASSLKGDTGELFF
>once|TRBJ1-5|-|TRBV6-1
TGTGCCAGCCAAGGTAGGGCCGGTTCCAATCAGCCCCAGCATTTT
CASQGRAGSNQPQHF
>-|TRBJ1-1|-|TRBV5-1
TGCGCCAGCAGCGCCCAGTCTCGGAACACTGAAGCTTTCTTT
CASSAQSRNTEAFF
>-|TRBJ1-2|-|TRBV9
TGTGCCAGCAGCGTAGAGTCAGGGTATATGGGCTACACCTTC
CASSVESGYMGYTF
>-|TRBJ1-2|-|TRBV6-1
TGTGCCAGCAGTGAAGTAAATGATTATGGCTACACCTTC
CASSEVNDYGYTF
>-|TRBJ1-1|TRBD1|TRBV6-1
TGTGCCACCGGACAGGGGATTTTAGCTTTCTTT
CATGQGILAFF
>-|TRBJ1-6|-|TRBV5-1
TGCGCCAGCAGCCCCTTTTTATCGGTTCGCAATTCACCCCTCCACTTT
CASSPFLSVRNSPLHF
>few|TRBJ2-7|-|TRBV4-3
TGCGCCAGCAGCCAAGTTGTGGCGGCGGCGTACGAGCAGTACTTC
CASSQVVAAAYEQYF
>-|TRBJ1-3|-|TRBV19
TGTGCCAGTAGCCGCGGGGAAGTCACCATATATTTT
CASSRGEVTIYF
>-|TRBJ2-1|TRBD2|TRBV4-3
TGCGCCAGCAGCCAAGGCTCTAGCGGGGGGCCTTACAATGAGCAGTTCTTC
CASSQGSSGGPYNEQFF
>-|TRBJ2-1|TRBD2|TRBV29-1
TGCAGCGTTGCCCCCTTAGCGGGGGGATCCTACAATGAGCAGTTCTTC
CSVAPLAGGSYNEQFF
>-|TRBJ1-1|-|TRBV9
TGTGCCAGCAGCGCCCAGAGGAACACTGAAGCTTTCTTT
CASSAQRNTEAFF
>-|TRBJ2-4|-|TRBV2
TGTGCCAGCAGTGAATTCTTTCTGCAGGGTAGGGCCAAAAACATTCAGTACTTC
CASSEFFLQGRAKNIQYF
>-|TRBJ1-2|-|TRBV6-5
TGTGCCAGCAGTGAAGACCGGTATGGCTACACCTTC
CASSEDRYGYTF